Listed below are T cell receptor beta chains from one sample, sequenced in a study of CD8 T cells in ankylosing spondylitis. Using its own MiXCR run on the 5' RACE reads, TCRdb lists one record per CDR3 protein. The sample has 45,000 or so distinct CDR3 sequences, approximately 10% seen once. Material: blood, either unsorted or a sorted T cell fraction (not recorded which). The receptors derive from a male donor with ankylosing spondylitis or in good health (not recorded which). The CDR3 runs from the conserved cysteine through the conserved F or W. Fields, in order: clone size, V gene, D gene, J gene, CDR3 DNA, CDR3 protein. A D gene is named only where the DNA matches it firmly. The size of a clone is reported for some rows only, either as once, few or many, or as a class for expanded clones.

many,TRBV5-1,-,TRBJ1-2,TGCGCCAGCAGCTTGGGACCGGGGGACTATGGCTACACCTTC,CASSLGPGDYGYTF
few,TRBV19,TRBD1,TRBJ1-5,TGTGCCAGTAGTATTTCGGCAGGGGGGGTCCATCAGCCCCAGCATTTT,CASSISAGGVHQPQHF
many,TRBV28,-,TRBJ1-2,TGTGCCAGCAGTTTATCGGGACATGGCTACACCTTC,CASSLSGHGYTF
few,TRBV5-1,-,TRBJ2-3,TGCGCCAGCACCCAGGGTGGTCACACAGATACGCAGTATTTT,CASTQGGHTDTQYF
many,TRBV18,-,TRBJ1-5,TGTGCCAGCTCACCAGTGGCAGATCTTAATCAGCCCCAGCATTTT,CASSPVADLNQPQHF
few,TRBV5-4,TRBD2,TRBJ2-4,TGTGCCAGCAGCCCCGGGACTAGCGGAGTAGCCAAAAACATTCAGTACTTC,CASSPGTSGVAKNIQYF
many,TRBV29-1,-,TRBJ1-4,TGCAGCGGATTAATTTCAACTAATGAAAAACTGTTTTTT,CSGLISTNEKLFF
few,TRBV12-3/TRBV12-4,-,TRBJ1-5,TGTGCCAGCAGTTTAGAGACCGCTTATAGCAATCAGCCCCAGCATTTT,CASSLETAYSNQPQHF
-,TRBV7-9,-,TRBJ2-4,TGTGCCATCCCAAATCCCCTGGGCATTCAGTACTTC,CAIPNPLGIQYF
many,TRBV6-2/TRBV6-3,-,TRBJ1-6,TGTGCCAGCAGTTCCACGACCCTCCACTTT,CASSSTTLHF
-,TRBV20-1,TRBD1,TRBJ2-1,TGCAGTGCCCCCCGACAGGGCCCCTACAATGAGCAGTTCTTC,CSAPRQGPYNEQFF
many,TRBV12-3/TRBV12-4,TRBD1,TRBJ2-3,TGTGCCAGCAGTTGGTACAGGGGAGACACAGATACGCAGTATTTT,CASSWYRGDTDTQYF
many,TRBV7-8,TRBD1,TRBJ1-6,TGTGCCAGCAGCTTCGACAGGGTCGATTCACCCCTCCACTTT,CASSFDRVDSPLHF
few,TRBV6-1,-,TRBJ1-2,TGTGCCAGCAGTGAAGTGTTGACAGGCAACTATGGCTACACCTTC,CASSEVLTGNYGYTF
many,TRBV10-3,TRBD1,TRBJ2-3,TGTGCCATCAGTGAGAGAGGACAGGAGGATACGCAGTATTTT,CAISERGQEDTQYF
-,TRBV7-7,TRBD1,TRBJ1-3,TGTGCCAGCAGCTCCGGAGGACAGGGCACCATATATTTT,CASSSGGQGTIYF
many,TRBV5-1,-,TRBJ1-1,TGCGCCAGCACCCGGGACGTAAACACTGAAGCTTTCTTT,CASTRDVNTEAFF
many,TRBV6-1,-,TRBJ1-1,TGTGCCAGCAGGCGACAGGCGCGCACTGAAGCTTTCTTT,CASRRQARTEAFF
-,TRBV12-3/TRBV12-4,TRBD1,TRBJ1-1,TGTGCCAGCAGTTTAAGACAGGGCAGGACTGAAGCTTTCTTT,CASSLRQGRTEAFF
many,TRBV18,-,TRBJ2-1,TGTGCCAGCTCACTGGCCTCGCCCTACAATGAGCAGTTCTTC,CASSLASPYNEQFF
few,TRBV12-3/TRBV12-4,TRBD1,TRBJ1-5,TGTGCCAGCAGTTTAAACTTAGGGACAGGGGGTAGCAATCAGCCCCAGCATTTT,CASSLNLGTGGSNQPQHF
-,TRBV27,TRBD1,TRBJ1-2,TGTGCCAGCAGTTCACAGGGGTCCTCTAACTATGGCTACACCTTC,CASSSQGSSNYGYTF
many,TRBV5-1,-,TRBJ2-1,TGCGCCAGCAGCTTGGGCTCAGGAACATACAATGAGCAGTTCTTC,CASSLGSGTYNEQFF
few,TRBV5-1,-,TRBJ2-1,TGCGCCAGCAGCTTGGGTGTTAGCGGCAGCTCCTACAATGAGCAGTTCTTC,CASSLGVSGSSYNEQFF
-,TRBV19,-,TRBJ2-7,TGTGCCAGTAGTATGCAAACAGACTCCTACGAGCAGTACTTC,CASSMQTDSYEQYF
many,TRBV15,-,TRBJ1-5,TGTGCCACCAGCAGAGATATAGGCAGCAATCAGCCCCAGCATTTT,CATSRDIGSNQPQHF
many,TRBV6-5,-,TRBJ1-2,TGTGCCAGCAGTTACTCGCTAGGGTCTGGCTACACCTTC,CASSYSLGSGYTF
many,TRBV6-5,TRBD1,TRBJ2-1,TGTGCCAGCAGTACCGGGACAGGGTCGGGTGAGCAGTTCTTC,CASSTGTGSGEQFF
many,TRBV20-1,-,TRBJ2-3,TGCAGTGCTAGAATTTCTAGAGTAACCCGCGTTAGCACAGATACGCAGTATTTT,CSARISRVTRVSTDTQYF
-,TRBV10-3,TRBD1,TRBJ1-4,TGTGCCATCAGTGCCCCCGGGACAGGGGTGGGCGAAAAACTGTTTTTT,CAISAPGTGVGEKLFF
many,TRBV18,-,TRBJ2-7,TGTGCCAGCTCACCGCGGGGGACATCGGCCGAGCAGTACTTC,CASSPRGTSAEQYF
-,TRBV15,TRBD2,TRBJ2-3,TGTGCCACCAGCAAAGGGGGGCGGGGGGAATGGGATACGCAGTATTTT,CATSKGGRGEWDTQYF
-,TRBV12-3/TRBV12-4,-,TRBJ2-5,TGTGCCTTAGAGACCCAGTACTTC,CALETQYF
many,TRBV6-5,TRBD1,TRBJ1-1,TGTGCCAGCAGTTTACCCTTACGAACAGGGGGTAGGACTGAAGCTTTCTTT,CASSLPLRTGGRTEAFF
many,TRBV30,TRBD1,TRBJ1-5,TGTGCCTGGAGTCTCAAGGGACAGGGGATATATCAGCCCCAGCATTTT,CAWSLKGQGIYQPQHF
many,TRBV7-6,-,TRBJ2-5,TGTGCCAGCAGCTTAGGGACTGTACAAGAGACCCAGTACTTC,CASSLGTVQETQYF
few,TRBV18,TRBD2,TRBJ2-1,TGTGCCAGCTCACCACCGGCTAGCGGGGGAGCGCCGTTCTTC,CASSPPASGGAPFF
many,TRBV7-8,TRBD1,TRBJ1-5,TGTGCCAGCAGCCGGGGACAGGGGACAATTCAGCCCCAGCATTTT,CASSRGQGTIQPQHF
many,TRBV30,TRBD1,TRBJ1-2,TGTGCCTGGAGTGTGAAACAGGGGGCGCAGGCAATCTATGGCTACACCTTC,CAWSVKQGAQAIYGYTF
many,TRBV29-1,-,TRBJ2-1,TGCAGCTTCTCAGGGGGCTATAAGCGGGGTTACAATGAGCAGTTCTTC,CSFSGGYKRGYNEQFF
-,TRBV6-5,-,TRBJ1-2,TGTGCCAGCAGTTACTCATCCCGGGGGCTGAGCTCTTATGGCTACACCTTC,CASSYSSRGLSSYGYTF
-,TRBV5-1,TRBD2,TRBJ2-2,TGCGCCAGCAGCTTGGCACCGAGCGGGGGGGCCACAACCGGGGAGCTGTTTTTT,CASSLAPSGGATTGELFF
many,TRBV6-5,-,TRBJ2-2,TGTGCCAGCAGTTACTCGCCCGGGTACACCGGGGAGCTGTTTTTT,CASSYSPGYTGELFF
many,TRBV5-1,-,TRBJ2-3,TGCGCCAGCAGCTTGGCCGTTACCACAGATACGCAGTATTTT,CASSLAVTTDTQYF
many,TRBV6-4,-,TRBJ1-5,TGTGCCAGCAGTGACTCTTGGAATCAGCCCCAGCATTTT,CASSDSWNQPQHF
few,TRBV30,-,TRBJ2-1,TGTGCCTGGAGTTTAGGGAGCTCCTACAATGAGCAGTTCTTC,CAWSLGSSYNEQFF
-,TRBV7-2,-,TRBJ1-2,TGTGCCAGCCGCCTCGGACCGGATAACTATGGCTACACCTTC,CASRLGPDNYGYTF
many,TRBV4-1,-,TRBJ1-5,TGCGCCAGCAGCCAAGATATTCCCCAGGTGGGTCAGCCCCAGCATTTT,CASSQDIPQVGQPQHF
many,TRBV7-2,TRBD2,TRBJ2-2,TGTGCCAGCAGCGCCCTAGCGGGGGTCACCGGGGAGCTGTTTTTT,CASSALAGVTGELFF
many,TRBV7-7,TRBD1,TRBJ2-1,TGTGCCAGCAGCCTCGGGACAGCGAATGAGCAGTTCTTC,CASSLGTANEQFF